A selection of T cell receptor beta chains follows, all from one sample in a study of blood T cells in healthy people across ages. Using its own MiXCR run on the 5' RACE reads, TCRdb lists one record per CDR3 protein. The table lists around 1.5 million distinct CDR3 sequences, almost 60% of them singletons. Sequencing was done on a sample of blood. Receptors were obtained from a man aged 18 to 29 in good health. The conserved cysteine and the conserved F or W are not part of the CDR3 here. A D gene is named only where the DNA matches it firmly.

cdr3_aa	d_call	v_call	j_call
ACAMDGTYEQY	NA	TRBV27	NA
SVEEGTGFGYT	TRBD1	TRBV29-1	TRBJ1-2
AISEIRGTGIDEQY	TRBD1	TRBV10-3	TRBJ2-7
ASSLQGFNTGELF	NA	TRBV7-2	TRBJ2-2
ASWGGTSGRLSYNEQF	TRBD2	TRBV28	TRBJ2-1
ASSFLAARSYEQY	TRBD2	TRBV5-6	TRBJ2-7
SVRGASTGELF	NA	TRBV29-1	TRBJ2-2
ASHANSGEQF	NA	TRBV27	TRBJ2-1
AGREREGYT	NA	TRBV30	TRBJ1-2
ASSFGSSDTDTQY	NA	TRBV27	TRBJ2-3
SARERDKGYGYT	NA	TRBV20-1	TRBJ1-2
SARPLDGPYTDTQY	NA	TRBV20-1	TRBJ2-3
ASSFGAHLYEQY	NA	TRBV27	TRBJ2-7
ASRGENSRSNQPQH	NA	TRBV6-6	TRBJ1-5
ATSEPGTEGGYT	TRBD1	TRBV24-1	TRBJ1-2
ASSTGTFEQY	NA	TRBV3-1	NA
ASRSPNLGANVLT	NA	TRBV27	TRBJ2-6
ASSLRQFETQY	NA	TRBV4-1	TRBJ2-5
ASSFQGGELF	NA	TRBV6-2/TRBV6-3	TRBJ2-2
ASSHAPQETQY	NA	TRBV4-2	TRBJ2-5
ASSLGASGTSYEQY	TRBD2	TRBV5-1	TRBJ2-7
ASSYRADTQY	NA	TRBV6-2/TRBV6-3	TRBJ2-3
SASQRVETQY	NA	TRBV20-1	NA
ASPLSGALSYNEQF	NA	TRBV7-2	TRBJ2-1
AISVDYGGGAYEQY	TRBD2	TRBV10-3	TRBJ2-7
AWSGGLSGNTIY	NA	TRBV30	TRBJ1-3
ASSAISYPYNEQF	NA	TRBV7-8	TRBJ2-1
AISESFASGSKWDEQF	TRBD2	TRBV10-3	TRBJ2-1
ASSLKTGGKQETQY	TRBD1	TRBV12-3/TRBV12-4	TRBJ2-5
ASSPSDSRNEKLF	NA	TRBV5-6	TRBJ1-4
ASSSITGTSGGEQY	TRBD2	TRBV11-2	TRBJ2-5
ASSTLSGDTQY	NA	TRBV6-2/TRBV6-3	TRBJ2-3
ASRGPDRGMSPEAF	TRBD1	TRBV7-2	TRBJ1-1
ASSLTGNEQY	NA	TRBV27	TRBJ2-7
ASRMAGLGAYEQY	TRBD2	TRBV5-1	TRBJ2-7
ASSQEAYHGYT	NA	TRBV4-1	TRBJ1-2
ASSFSPGLAAGEQF	TRBD2	TRBV5-1	TRBJ2-1
ASSVSGSGRTDTQY	TRBD2	TRBV9	TRBJ2-3
SAREGRGLASYNEQY	NA	TRBV20-1	NA
SAPSLNRVSYNEQF	NA	TRBV20-1	TRBJ2-1
ASSQDPGGETQY	NA	TRBV4-3	TRBJ2-5
ASSFFGHRGAEQETQY	TRBD1	TRBV7-9	TRBJ2-5
ASSQEVDNEQF	NA	TRBV3-1	TRBJ2-1
ASRPGSPYSYEQY	NA	TRBV7-2	TRBJ2-7